This T cell receptor beta chain is from a study of graft-versus-host responses after intestinal transplantation. Study as a whole: Recipients across the board were started on anti-thymocyte globulin induction, then kept on tacrolimus and steroids for about 3 years. Findings of the study overall: Recipient marrow showed GvH clones, some seen first in ileum or blood.

A word on this clone: Antigen specificity is unknown.

V lost 7 bases and J lost 1, with 15 bases in between. Per germline, CDR1 SQVTM and CDR2 ANQGSEA. The CDR3 contains 14 residues. Lymphocytes (intraepithelial and lamina propria) were released by processing the graft tissue. Clones were read by immunoSEQ multiplex PCR, and TCRdb kept only the in-frame ones, dropping some. The data show some 66,000 clones, around 86% seen once. The sequence derives from a human patient who received an intestinal transplant, so some T cells may come from the graft donor. The sample here was ileum tissue, taken more than 350 days after transplant. V and J are TRBV29-1 and TRBJ2-3, with a tentative D call TRBD2 (6 bases). CDR3 sequence reads: CSGYRLERTDTQYF. The CDR3 coding sequence is TGCAGCGGGTACCGACTAGAACGCACAGATACGCAGTATTTT.